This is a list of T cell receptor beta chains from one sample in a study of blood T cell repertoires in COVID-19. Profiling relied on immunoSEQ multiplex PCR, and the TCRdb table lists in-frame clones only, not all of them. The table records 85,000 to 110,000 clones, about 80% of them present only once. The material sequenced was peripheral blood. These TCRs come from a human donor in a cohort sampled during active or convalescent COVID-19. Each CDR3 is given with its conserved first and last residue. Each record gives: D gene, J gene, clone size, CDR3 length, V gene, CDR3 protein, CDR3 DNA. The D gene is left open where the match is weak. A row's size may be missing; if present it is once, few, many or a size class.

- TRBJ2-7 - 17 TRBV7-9 CASSPVPERADTYEQYF TGTGCCAGCAGCCCCGTTCCGGAGCGGGCGGACACTTACGAGCAGTACTTC
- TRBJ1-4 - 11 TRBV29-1 CSGLRNEKLFF TGCAGCGGCCTACGTAATGAAAAACTGTTTTTT
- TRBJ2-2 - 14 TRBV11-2 CASHGGAGTGELFF TGTGCCAGCCACGGAGGGGCGGGGACCGGGGAGCTGTTTTTT
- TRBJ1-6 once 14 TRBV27 CASSYPGTPTILHF TGTGCCAGCAGTTATCCCGGGACACCGACAATCCTCCACTTT
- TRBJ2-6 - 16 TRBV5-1 CASSLDKPSGANVLTF TGCGCCAGCAGCTTGGACAAACCCTCTGGGGCCAACGTCCTGACTTTC
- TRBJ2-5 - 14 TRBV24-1 CATSDLPGVETQYF TGTGCCACCAGTGATTTGCCGGGGGTGGAGACCCAGTACTTC
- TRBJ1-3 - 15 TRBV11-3 CASSLEAGSGNTIYF TGTGCCAGCAGCTTAGAGGCGGGCTCTGGAAACACCATATATTTT
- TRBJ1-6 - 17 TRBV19 CASKYDPGLGYNSPLHF TGTGCCAGCAAGTATGATCCAGGTTTAGGTTATAATTCACCCCTCCACTTT
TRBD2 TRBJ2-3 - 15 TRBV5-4 CASRERGRRTDTQYF TGTGCCAGCAGAGAGCGGGGCAGGCGCACAGATACGCAGTATTTT
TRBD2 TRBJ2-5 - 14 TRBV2 CASKFSGGVETQYF TGTGCCAGCAAATTTTCCGGGGGGGTAGAGACCCAGTACTTC
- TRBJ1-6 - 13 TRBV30 CAWTGQTNSPLHF TGTGCCTGGACCGGACAAACCAATTCACCCCTCCACTTT
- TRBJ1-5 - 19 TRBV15 CATSDSILRFRMGNQPQHF TGTGCCACCAGCGACTCGATCCTTCGTTTCCGTATGGGCAATCAGCCCCAGCATTTT
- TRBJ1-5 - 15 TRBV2 CASSGRTEYYQPQHF TGTGCCAGCAGTGGCCGGACAGAATATTATCAGCCCCAGCATTTT
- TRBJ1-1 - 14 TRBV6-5 CASSYGAGLTEAFF TGTGCCAGCAGTTACGGGGCAGGCTTAACTGAAGCTTTCTTT
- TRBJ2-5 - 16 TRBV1 CTSSQRASGGEETQYF TGCACCAGCAGCCAACGGGCTAGCGGGGGGGAAGAGACCCAGTACTTC
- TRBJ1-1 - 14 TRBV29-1 CSASPRPGNTEAFF TGCAGCGCGTCCCCGCGTCCGGGGAACACTGAAGCTTTCTTT
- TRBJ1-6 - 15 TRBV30 CAWRKELSYNSPLHF TGTGCCTGGAGGAAAGAGCTCTCCTATAATTCACCCCTCCACTTT
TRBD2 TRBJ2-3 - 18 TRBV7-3 CASSLRGVAGTSTDTQYF TGTGCCAGCAGCCTACGGGGGGTAGCGGGAACTTCCACAGATACGCAGTATTTT
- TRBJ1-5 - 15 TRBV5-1 CASSPDARRDQPQHF TGCGCCAGCAGCCCAGACGCACGCAGGGATCAGCCCCAGCATTTT
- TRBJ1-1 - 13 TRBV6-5 CASTRGGNTEAFF TGTGCCAGCACCCGGGGGGGGAACACTGAAGCTTTCTTT
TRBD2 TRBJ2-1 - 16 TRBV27 CASSLIAGGSYNEQFF TGTGCCAGCAGTTTAATAGCGGGGGGGTCGTACAATGAGCAGTTCTTC
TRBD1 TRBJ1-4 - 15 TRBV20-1 CSASSVEGAGEKLFF TGCAGTGCTAGTAGTGTCGAGGGGGCTGGGGAAAAACTGTTTTTT
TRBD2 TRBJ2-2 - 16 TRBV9 CASSVASGGDTGELFF TGTGCCAGCAGCGTAGCCAGCGGGGGGGACACCGGGGAGCTGTTTTTT
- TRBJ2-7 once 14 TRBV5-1 CASRVTEASYEQYF TGCGCCAGCAGGGTGACAGAAGCATCCTACGAGCAGTACTTC
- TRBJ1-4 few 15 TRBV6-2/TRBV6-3 CASSSGSATNEKLFF TGTGCCAGCAGTTCCGGGTCTGCAACTAATGAAAAACTGTTTTTT
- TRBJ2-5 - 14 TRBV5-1 CASSPTATKETQYF TGCGCCAGCAGCCCGACAGCGACAAAGGAGACCCAGTACTTC
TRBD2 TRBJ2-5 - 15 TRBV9 CASSVATSGEETQYF TGTGCCAGCAGCGTAGCTACAAGCGGGGAAGAGACCCAGTACTTC
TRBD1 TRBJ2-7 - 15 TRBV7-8 CASSSGTGPPYEQYF TGTGCCAGCAGCTCCGGGACAGGTCCCCCCTACGAGCAGTACTTC
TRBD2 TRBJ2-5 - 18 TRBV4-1 CASSHLTGLAGLKETQYF TGCGCCAGCAGCCATCTCACTGGACTAGCGGGGCTAAAAGAGACCCAGTACTTC
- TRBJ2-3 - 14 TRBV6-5 CASSNSAGTDTQYF TGTGCCAGCTCCAACTCGGCAGGGACAGATACGCAGTATTTT
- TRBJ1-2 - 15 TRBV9 CASSAGGTSNYGYTF TGTGCCAGCAGCGCGGGGGGGACCTCTAACTATGGCTACACCTTC
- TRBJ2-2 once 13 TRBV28 CASRLQGPGELFF TGTGCCAGCAGGCTACAGGGTCCCGGGGAGCTGTTTTTT
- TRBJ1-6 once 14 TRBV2 CASVGQINNSPLHF TGTGCCAGCGTAGGACAGATAAATAATTCACCCCTCCACTTT
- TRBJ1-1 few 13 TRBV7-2 CASSLEAITEAFF TGTGCCAGCAGCTTAGAAGCGATCACTGAAGCTTTCTTT
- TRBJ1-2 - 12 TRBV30 CAWTRDLYGYTF TGTGCCTGGACTCGGGATCTCTATGGCTACACCTTC
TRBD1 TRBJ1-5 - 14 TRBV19 CASSRTGSNQPQHF TGTGCCAGTAGTCGGACAGGTAGCAATCAGCCCCAGCATTTT
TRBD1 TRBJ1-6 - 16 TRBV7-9 CASRDDRGVFNSPLHF TGTGCCAGCAGGGACGACAGGGGAGTATTTAATTCACCCCTCCACTTT
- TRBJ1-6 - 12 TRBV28 CASSSNNSPLHF TGTGCCAGCAGTTCCAATAATTCACCCCTCCACTTT
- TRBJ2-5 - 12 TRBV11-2 CASSPAGETQYF TGTGCCAGCAGCCCCGCGGGAGAGACCCAGTACTTC
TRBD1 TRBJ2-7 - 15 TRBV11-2 CASSSTGTGTYEQYF TGTGCCAGCAGTTCTACCGGGACAGGGACGTACGAGCAGTACTTC
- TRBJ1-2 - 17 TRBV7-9 CASSLGRAEANSGGYTF TGTGCCAGCAGCTTAGGGCGTGCGGAGGCGAACAGTGGAGGCTACACCTTC
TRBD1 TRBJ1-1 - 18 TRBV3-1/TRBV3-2 CASSQGPGQGDRLVEAFF TGTGCCAGCAGCCAGGGCCCGGGACAGGGGGACCGGCTAGTTGAAGCTTTCTTT
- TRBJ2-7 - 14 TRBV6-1 CASSEGPTRSEQYF TGTGCCAGCAGTGAAGGCCCCACTAGATCCGAGCAGTACTTC
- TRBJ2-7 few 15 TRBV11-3 CASSFRPGSSYEQYF TGTGCCAGCAGCTTCAGGCCCGGATCTTCCTACGAGCAGTACTTC
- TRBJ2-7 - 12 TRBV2 CASSGITYEQYF TGTGCCAGCTCAGGGATAACCTACGAGCAGTACTTC
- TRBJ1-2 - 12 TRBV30 CAWRGGGYGYTF TGTGCCTGGAGGGGAGGGGGGTATGGCTACACCTTC
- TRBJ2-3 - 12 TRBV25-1 CASSEGSGAQYF TGTGCCAGCAGTGAGGGATCAGGGGCGCAGTATTTT
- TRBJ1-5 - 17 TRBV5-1 CASSGRAEPFSNQPQHF TGCGCCAGCAGCGGGCGGGCAGAGCCCTTTAGCAATCAGCCCCAGCATTTT
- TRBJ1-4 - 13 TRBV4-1 CASSPEGVEKLFF TGCGCCAGCAGCCCCGAGGGGGTTGAAAAACTGTTTTTT
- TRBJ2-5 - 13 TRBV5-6 CASSSDYQETQYF TGTGCCAGCAGCTCGGACTATCAAGAGACCCAGTACTTC
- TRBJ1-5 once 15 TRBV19 CASRQTPGGNQPQHF TGTGCCAGCCGACAAACCCCAGGGGGCAATCAGCCCCAGCATTTT
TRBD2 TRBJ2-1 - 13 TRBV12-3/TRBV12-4 CASSFLAGGEQFF TGTGCCAGCAGTTTTTTAGCGGGAGGTGAGCAGTTCTTC
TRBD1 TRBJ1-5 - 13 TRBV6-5 CASRGQGYQPQHF TGTGCCAGCCGGGGACAGGGGTATCAGCCCCAGCATTTT
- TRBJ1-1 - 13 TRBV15 CATSNYQDSEAFF TGTGCCACCAGCAATTACCAGGATTCTGAAGCTTTCTTT
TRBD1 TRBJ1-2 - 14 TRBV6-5 CASSYTGTGGSYTF TGTGCCAGCAGTTACACGGGGACAGGGGGTAGCTACACCTTC